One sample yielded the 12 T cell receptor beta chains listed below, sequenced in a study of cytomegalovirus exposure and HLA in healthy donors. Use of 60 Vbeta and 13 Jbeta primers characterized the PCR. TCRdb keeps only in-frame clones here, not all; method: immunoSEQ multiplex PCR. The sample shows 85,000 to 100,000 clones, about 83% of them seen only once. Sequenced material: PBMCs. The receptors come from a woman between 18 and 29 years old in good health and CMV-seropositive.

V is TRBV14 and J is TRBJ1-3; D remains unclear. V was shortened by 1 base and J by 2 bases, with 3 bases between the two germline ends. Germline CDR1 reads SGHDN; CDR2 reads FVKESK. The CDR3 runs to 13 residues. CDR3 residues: CASSQVTGNTIYF. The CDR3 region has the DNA TGTGCCAGCAGCCAAGTTACTGGAAACACCATATATTTT.

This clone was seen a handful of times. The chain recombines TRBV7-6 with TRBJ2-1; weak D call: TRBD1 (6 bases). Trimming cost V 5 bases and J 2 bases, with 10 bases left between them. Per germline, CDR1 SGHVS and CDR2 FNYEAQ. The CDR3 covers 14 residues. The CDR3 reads CASSGTPTYNEQFF. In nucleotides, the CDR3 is TGTGCCAGCAGCGGGACACCAACCTACAATGAGCAGTTCTTC. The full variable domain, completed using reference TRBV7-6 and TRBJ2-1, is GAGVSQSPRYKVTKRGQDVALRCDPISGHVSLYWYRQALGQGPEFLTYFNYEAQQDKSGLPNDRFSAERPEGSISTLTIQRTEQRDSAMYRCASSGTPTYNEQFFGPGTRLTVL.

This chain's CDR3 is CASSLMEGNQPQHF. CDR3 nucleotides: TGTGCCAGCAGCTTAATGGAGGGCAATCAGCCCCAGCATTTT. The V gene is TRBV7-2, the J gene TRBJ1-5; no reliable D call. Germline loops: CDR1 SGHTA, CDR2 FQGNSA. The CDR3 loop spans 14 amino acids. V lost 2 bases and J 2 bases, leaving 7 bases between the germline ends. Variable domain in full (rest from reference TRBV7-2 and TRBJ1-5): GAGVSQSPSNKVTEKGKDVELRCDPISGHTALYWYRQSLGQGLEFLIYFQGNSAPDKSGLPSDRFSAERTGGSVSTLTIQRTQQEDSAVYLCASSLMEGNQPQHFGDGTRLSIL.

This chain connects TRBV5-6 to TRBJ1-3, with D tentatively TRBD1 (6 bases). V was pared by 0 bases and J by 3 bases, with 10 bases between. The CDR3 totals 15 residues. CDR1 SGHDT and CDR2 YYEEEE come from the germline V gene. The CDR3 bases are TGTGCCAGCAGCTTGGATTTCAGGGGTGGAAACACCATATATTTT. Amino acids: CASSLDFRGGNTIYF.

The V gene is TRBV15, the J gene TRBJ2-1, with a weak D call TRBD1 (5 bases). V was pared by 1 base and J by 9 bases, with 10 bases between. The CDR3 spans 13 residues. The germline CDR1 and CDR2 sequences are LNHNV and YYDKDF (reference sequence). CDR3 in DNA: TGTGCCACCAGCAGAGTACGTCAGGGTGAGCAGTTCTTC. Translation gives CATSRVRQGEQFF.

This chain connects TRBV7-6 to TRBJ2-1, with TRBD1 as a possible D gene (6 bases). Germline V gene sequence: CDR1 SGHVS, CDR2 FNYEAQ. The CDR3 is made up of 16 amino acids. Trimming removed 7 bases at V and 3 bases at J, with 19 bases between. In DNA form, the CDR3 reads TGTGCCAGCACCCCAGGTTGGGGACAAAACTACAATGAGCAGTTCTTC. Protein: CASTPGWGQNYNEQFF.

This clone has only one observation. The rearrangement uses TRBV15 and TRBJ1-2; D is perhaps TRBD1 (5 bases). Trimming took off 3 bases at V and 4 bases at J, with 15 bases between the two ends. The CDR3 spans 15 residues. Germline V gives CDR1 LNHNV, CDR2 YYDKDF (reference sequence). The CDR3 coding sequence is TGTGCCACCAGCAGGCCAAAGGGGTTTCCCTATGGCTACACCTTC. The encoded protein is CATSRPKGFPYGYTF. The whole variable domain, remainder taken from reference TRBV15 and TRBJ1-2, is DAMVIQNPRYQVTQFGKPVTLSCSQTLNHNVMYWYQQKSSQAPKLLFHYYDKDFNNEADTPDNFQSRRPNTSFCFLDIRSPGLGDTAMYLCATSRPKGFPYGYTFGSGTRLTVV.

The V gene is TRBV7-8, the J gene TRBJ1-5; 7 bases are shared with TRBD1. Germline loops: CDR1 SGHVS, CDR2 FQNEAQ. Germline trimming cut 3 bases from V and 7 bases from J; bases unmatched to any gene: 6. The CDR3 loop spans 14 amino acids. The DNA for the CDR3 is TGTGCCAGCAGCTTCTGGGACAGCCCACAGCCCCAGCATTTT. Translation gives CASSFWDSPQPQHF.

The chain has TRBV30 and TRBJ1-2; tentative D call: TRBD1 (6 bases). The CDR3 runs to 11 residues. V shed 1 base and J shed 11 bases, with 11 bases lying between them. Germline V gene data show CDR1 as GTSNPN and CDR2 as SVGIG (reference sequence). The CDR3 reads CAWSGTGNYTF. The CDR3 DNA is TGTGCCTGGAGTGGAACAGGGAATTACACCTTC.

DNA of the CDR3: TGCGCCAGCAGCTTTACGGGGGGGTACAATGAGCAGTTCTTC. Its protein is CASSFTGGYNEQFF. The chain links TRBV5-1 to TRBJ2-1; 8 bases match TRBD2. After removal of 2 bases from V and 4 bases from J, the junction contained 2 bases not matched to a gene. CDR1 and CDR2 (germline): SGHRS, YFSETQ. This CDR3 is 14 amino acids long.

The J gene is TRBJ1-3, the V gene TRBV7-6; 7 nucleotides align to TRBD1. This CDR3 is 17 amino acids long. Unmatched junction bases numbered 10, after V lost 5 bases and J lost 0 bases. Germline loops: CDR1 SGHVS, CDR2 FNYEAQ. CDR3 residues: CASSLLQGGGSGNTIYF. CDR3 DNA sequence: TGTGCCAGCAGCCTACTCCAGGGGGGAGGCTCTGGAAACACCATATATTTT.

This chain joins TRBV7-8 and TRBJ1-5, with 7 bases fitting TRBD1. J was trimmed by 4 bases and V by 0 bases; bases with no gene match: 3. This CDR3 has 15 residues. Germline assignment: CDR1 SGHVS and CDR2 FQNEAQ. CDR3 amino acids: CASSLATGRNQPQHF. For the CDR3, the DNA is TGTGCCAGCAGCTTAGCGACAGGGAGGAATCAGCCCCAGCATTTT.